The present TCR beta chain was sequenced within a study of OX40 agonist ivuxolimab in advanced cancers. This clone appeared once. This CDR3 is 14 amino acids long. The ends were cut back, 3 bases at V and 4 bases at J, with 12 bases in the middle. Germline CDR1 SNHLY, CDR2 FYNNEI. Sequenced by immunoSEQ multiplex PCR; TCRdb stores in-frame clones only, minus some. The profile shows 65,000 to 85,000 clones, more than 80% of them singletons. This TCR was sampled from an adult with an advanced solid tumor such as melanoma, head and neck, liver or kidney cancer. The rearrangement uses TRBV2 and TRBJ1-1; maybe TRBD1 (6 bases). The material was CD4+ or CD8+ T cells sorted from blood, obtained in a trial of the OX40 agonist ivuxolimab. The CDR3 region has the DNA TGTGCCAGCAGTGACGCACAGGGCTCCACTGAAGCTTTCTTT. It is translated as CASSDAQGSTEAFF.